This is a list of T cell receptor beta chains from one sample in a study of immune cell composition in non-small cell lung cancer. Profiled with immunoSEQ multiplex PCR; TCRdb holds only in-frame clones, not every one. The table shows thousands of clones, with 70% to 90% occurring only once. Sequenced material: non-adjacent lung tissue. The receptor source for this set is a human donor with non-small cell lung cancer. Each CDR3 is given with its conserved first and last residue. A D gene is named only where the DNA matches it firmly. Size is omitted from some rows. Given values are once, few, many or a class for expanded clones.

>TRBV9|TRBJ2-2|TRBD1|NA
CASSFGQGYTGELFF
TGTGCCAGCTCCTTCGGACAGGGCTACACCGGGGAGCTGTTTTTT
>TRBV5-1|TRBJ2-1|NA|NA
CASSLVGGDSDEQFF
TGCGCCAGCAGCTTGGTAGGGGGGGATAGTGATGAGCAGTTCTTC
>TRBV6-5|TRBJ1-1|TRBD1|few
CASSKLGQVRGAFF
TGTGCCAGCAGCAAACTCGGACAGGTGAGGGGAGCTTTCTTT
>TRBV20-1|TRBJ1-2|NA|NA
CSARRDYGYTF
TGCAGTGCTAGGCGGGACTATGGCTACACCTTC
>TRBV9|TRBJ1-2|TRBD1|NA
CASSVGGTGGKYGYTF
TGTGCCAGCAGCGTAGGGGGGACAGGGGGGAAGTATGGCTACACCTTC
>TRBV2|TRBJ2-1|NA|few
CASSDAGATYNEQFF
TGTGCCAGCAGTGATGCGGGGGCCACCTACAATGAGCAGTTCTTC
>TRBV6-5|TRBJ1-5|TRBD1|NA
CASNPQGGQPQHF
TGTGCCAGCAACCCTCAGGGGGGTCAGCCCCAGCATTTT
>TRBV5-6|TRBJ1-5|NA|NA
CASSLVASNQPQHF
TGTGCCAGCAGCTTGGTCGCTAGCAATCAGCCCCAGCATTTT
>TRBV6-1|TRBJ2-7|TRBD1|NA
CASSARGDRGDYEQYF
TGTGCCAGCAGTGCAAGAGGGGACAGGGGTGACTACGAGCAGTACTTC
>TRBV27|TRBJ2-2|TRBD2|few
CASSLAVAGNTGELFF
TGTGCCAGCAGTTTGGCGGTAGCGGGAAACACCGGGGAGCTGTTTTTT
>TRBV7-2|TRBJ2-7|NA|NA
CASSLAPAGPLYEQYF
TGTGCCAGCAGCTTAGCTCCCGCGGGGCCCCTCTACGAGCAGTACTTC
>TRBV7-2|TRBJ1-4|TRBD1|NA
CASSLRQGGEKLFF
TGTGCCAGCAGCTTAAGACAGGGTGGAGAAAAACTGTTTTTT
>TRBV19|TRBJ2-7|NA|NA
CASSIAAAGKAEQYF
TGTGCCAGTAGTATAGCGGCGGCAGGGAAAGCCGAGCAGTACTTC
>TRBV7-6|TRBJ1-2|NA|NA
CASSLQGAEGYTF
TGTGCCAGCAGCTTACAAGGAGCTGAAGGCTACACCTTC
>TRBV5-4|TRBJ1-4|NA|NA
CASSLGGATNEKLFF
TGTGCCAGCAGCTTGGGGGGTGCAACTAATGAAAAACTGTTTTTT
>TRBV7-3|TRBJ1-1|NA|NA
CATRSTGLTEAFF
TGTGCCACGAGATCGACAGGTCTCACTGAAGCTTTCTTT
>TRBV6-1|TRBJ1-2|NA|NA
CASSPGRTYGYTF
TGTGCCAGCAGTCCCGGACGGACCTATGGCTACACCTTC
>TRBV28|TRBJ1-2|TRBD1|NA
CASSRPGGYGYTF
TGTGCCAGCAGCCGTCCAGGGGGATATGGCTACACCTTC
>TRBV11-3|TRBJ1-1|TRBD1|NA
CASSLGQGNTEAFF
TGTGCCAGCAGCTTAGGACAGGGCAACACTGAAGCTTTCTTT
>TRBV6-5|TRBJ2-3|NA|NA
CASKGTTDTQYF
TGTGCCAGCAAGGGGACCACAGATACGCAGTATTTT
>TRBV18|TRBJ1-1|NA|NA
CASSPPGSQRRNTEAFF
TGTGCCAGCTCACCCCCCGGGAGTCAGCGGAGAAACACTGAAGCTTTCTTT
>TRBV6-5|TRBJ2-1|NA|NA
CASSRTSTMQFF
TGTGCCAGCAGCCGGACCTCCACGATGCAGTTCTTC
>TRBV6-5|TRBJ1-1|NA|NA
CASSYVGGNTEAFF
TGTGCCAGCAGTTACGTGGGGGGGAACACTGAAGCTTTCTTT
>TRBV20-1|TRBJ2-5|NA|NA
CSALDRETQYF
TGCAGTGCACTCGATAGGGAGACCCAGTACTTC
>TRBV11-2|TRBJ2-1|NA|NA
CASSYNEQFF
TGTGCCAGCAGTTACAATGAGCAGTTCTTC
>TRBV19|TRBJ1-2|NA|NA
CASSIRQHGYTF
TGTGCCAGTAGTATCCGCCAGCATGGCTACACCTTC
>TRBV4-1|TRBJ1-4|NA|few
CASSQEPSGGFNEKLFF
TGCGCCAGCAGCCAAGAGCCGAGCGGAGGGTTTAATGAAAAACTGTTTTTT
>TRBV9|TRBJ2-1|NA|NA
CASSLSGTNEQFF
TGTGCCAGCAGCTTATCGGGGACGAATGAGCAGTTCTTC
>TRBV7-3|TRBJ1-1|TRBD1|few
CASSLEAQGAGTEAFF
TGTGCCAGCAGCTTAGAGGCCCAGGGGGCAGGCACTGAAGCTTTCTTT
>TRBV5-1|TRBJ1-4|NA|NA
CASRFQGGNNEKLFF
TGCGCCAGCAGATTCCAGGGAGGGAATAATGAAAAACTGTTTTTT
>TRBV7-2|TRBJ2-1|NA|NA
CASSLTVDNEQFF
TGTGCCAGCAGCTTAACAGTCGACAATGAGCAGTTCTTC
>TRBV11-3|TRBJ2-1|NA|NA
CASSLAGGPGKEQFF
TGTGCCAGCAGCTTGGCCGGGGGCCCGGGTAAGGAGCAGTTCTTC
>TRBV19|TRBJ2-1|TRBD2|NA
CASSKGASGDNEQFF
TGTGCCAGTAGCAAAGGGGCTAGCGGGGACAATGAGCAGTTCTTC
>TRBV2|TRBJ1-2|NA|NA
CASSEYGGRGGYTF
TGTGCCAGCAGTGAATATGGGGGACGCGGTGGCTACACCTTC
>TRBV27|TRBJ2-7|NA|NA
CASSLYPGFEQYF
TGTGCCAGCAGTTTATACCCCGGGTTTGAGCAGTACTTC
>TRBV27|TRBJ2-7|NA|NA
CASRGQGYEQYF
TGTGCCAGCAGGGGGCAGGGATACGAGCAGTACTTC
>TRBV7-6|TRBJ1-2|NA|NA
CASSSQGNSYGYTF
TGTGCCAGCAGCTCCCAAGGGAATAGTTATGGCTACACCTTC
>TRBV30|TRBJ1-1|NA|NA
CAWSFYGPNTEAFF
TGTGCCTGGAGTTTTTACGGGCCGAACACTGAAGCTTTCTTT
>TRBV9|TRBJ2-1|TRBD2|NA
CASSVTGTSGGNEQFF
TGTGCCAGCAGCGTCACCGGGACTAGCGGGGGAAATGAGCAGTTCTTC
>TRBV5-4|TRBJ2-2|TRBD1|once
CASSLGTGRTGELFF
TGTGCCAGCAGCTTAGGGACAGGGCGAACCGGGGAGCTGTTTTTT
>TRBV7-6|TRBJ1-6|NA|NA
CASSLGGPGSSYNSPLHF
TGTGCCAGCAGCTTAGGGGGTCCGGGTAGCTCCTATAATTCACCCCTCCACTTT
>TRBV4-1|TRBJ2-3|NA|NA
CASSPEEGWRGSTDTQYF
TGCGCCAGCAGCCCCGAAGAGGGCTGGCGGGGAAGCACAGATACGCAGTATTTT
>TRBV2|TRBJ2-2|NA|NA
CASSEAGTGELFF
TGTGCCAGCAGTGAAGCGGGCACCGGGGAGCTGTTTTTT
>TRBV27|TRBJ1-1|TRBD1|NA
CASRRESTGGNTEAFF
TGTGCCAGCAGACGAGAATCCACAGGGGGGAACACTGAAGCTTTCTTT